Listed here is a single TCR beta chain. The clone's antigen remains unknown. The sample holds no much larger clone one base away, and base qualities are not on file. The time point label, as the study defines it: about 28 days (+/-7) after the second vaccine dose. Because spike-specific TCR depth and breadth did not differ between the two schedules, AZD1222 recipients who got a second dose at roughly 4 weeks were pooled with those who got a second dose at roughly 12 weeks. The vaccinee samples were drawn from two UK trials, COV001 and COV002, one of which was a single-blind randomized controlled phase 2/3 trial testing AZD1222 (ChAdOx1 nCoV-19) in healthy adults. For TCRbeta chain sequencing, PBMC samples were collected from trial participants at day 0 and at day 28 after the second dose. These data belong to a study of T cell responses to AZD1222 COVID-19 vaccine (dated by TCRdb to the early 2020s). In terms of the full investigation: TCR sequencing covered approximately 230 trial participants: nearly 210 given two doses of AZD1222 and 26 given two doses of MenACWY control vaccine. Trial participants were enrolled by age into 18-55, 56-69 and 70-plus year subgroups, with about 150, 27 and 61 TCR-sequenced participants respectively. Here is what the overall study found, with its caveats: After two AZD1222 doses, spike-specific TCR breadth and depth were significantly higher than at day 0 and than in MenACWY recipients. Only six or seven AZD1222 recipients were SARS-CoV-2 seropositive at baseline, limiting conclusions about previously exposed vaccinees. The whole spike protein was spanned by vaccine-associated CD4 TCRs, and dominant responses were seen in regions 160-218 and 743-854. In the small 56-69-year group, the increase in depth fell short of significance, most likely because of low power. Nearly half of unique spike-specific TCRs reportedly recognized epitopes outside regions mutated in the B.1.351 and B.1.1.7 variants. Participants were mostly white British, with more females than males. The authors suggested clonal diversity may have been underestimated. Because no day 14 peak-response samples were available, repertoires were characterized only after the peak T cell response.

The CDR3 regions of human TCRbeta chains were analyzed by immunosequencing. Per the source publication's procedure: Repertoire TCRs were matched against a reference library of SARS-CoV-2-specific TCRs generated with the MIRA antigen-specificity platform. Breadth was defined as the fraction of unique TCRs that were SARS-CoV-2-associated. Depth was defined as the fraction of total T cells that were SARS-CoV-2-associated. Using the MIRA data, every spike-specific TCR was mapped to the spike region that the TCR reacted to and assigned to either a CD4 or a CD8 class. Log10-transformed breadth and depth values were compared by one-way ANOVA with Sidak's multiple comparisons tests. TCRdb obtained this table from immuneACCESS and retained in-frame rearrangements with V and J assigned. These tables miss some clones; where compared with another copy, unresolved V genes account for less than half of the shortfall, and the remainder is unexplained. The V and J calls and clone size were taken over from that table, and D and trimming were inferred from the DNA. The sample includes almost 70,000 clones, with less than 85% observed a single time. The top ten hold roughly 25% of the sample.

This sample comprised peripheral blood, obtained 28 days after the second AZD1222 dose. The sequence was obtained from an adult who received the AZD1222 COVID-19 vaccine.

The CDR3 protein sequence reads: CASVRDRGDLSSYNSPLHF. The DNA sequence follows: TGTGCTAGTGTGAGAGACAGGGGGGACCTTAGCTCCTATAATTCACCCCTCCACTTT. The rearranged chain carries TRBV12-5 and TRBJ1-6; 9 bases in between match TRBD1. The germline V end is reduced by 7 bases and the J end by 0 bases; junction bases left unmatched: 13. Per the germline V gene, LGHNT is the CDR1 and FRNRAP is the CDR2. From the cysteine up to the phenylalanine, the CDR3 has a length of 19 residues. Of the read, only the CDR3 DNA is kept; its 57 bases are in frame from base 1. Extended through the reference TRBV12-5 and TRBJ1-6 proteins, this CDR3 yields the full variable domain: DARVTQTPRHKVTEMGQEVTMRCQPILGHNTVFWYRQTMMQGLELLAYFRNRAPLDDSGMPKDRFSAEMPDATLATLKIQPSEPRDSAVYFCASVRDRGDLSSYNSPLHFGNGTRLTVT.